This T cell receptor beta chain is drawn from a study of regulatory T cells in long-lasting Graves disease. Time point indicated: persistent/refractory GD, antithyroid drugs over 5 years with positive TRAb. The TCR library used RNA extracted from PBMCs. Construction of the TCR beta libraries employed iRepertoire HTBI primers in conjunction with Arm-PCR of CDR3 regions. Each CDR3 protein is one row after TCRdb ran MiXCR on the multiplex PCR reads. Seen here are about 310,000 distinct CDR3 sequences, more than 20% observed once, and the top ten hold more than 55%. On this clonotype itself: An end of the junction differs from the germline gene, which may be a read error.

This sequence was found in a female donor with Graves disease. The specimen comprised peripheral blood mononuclear cells (PBMCs), sampled when the disease was refractory, from a patient treated with antithyroid drugs.

The CDR3 sequence: CNARDYGGGSYERYF. The DNA of the CDR3 is TGCAATGCTAGAGATTACGGCGGGGGCTCCTACGAGCGGTACTTC. The V gene is TRBV20-1, the J gene TRBJ2-7; perhaps TRBD2 as D (7 bases). This CDR3 has 15 amino acids. CDR1 and CDR2 (germline): DFQATT, SNEGSKA (reference sequence).